This is a list of T cell receptor beta chains from one sample in a study of cytomegalovirus exposure and HLA in healthy donors. Repertoires were generated with immunoSEQ multiplex PCR, while TCRdb's copy carries only in-frame clones and drops some. Seen here are 150,000 or so clones, more than 70% observed once, and the top ten hold 0.38%. The sequenced material came from PBMCs. Every receptor here comes from a boy between 2 and 15 years old in good health and CMV-seronegative. The conserved cysteine and the conserved F or W are not part of the CDR3 here. D genes are given only for firm matches.

-,TRBV28,TRBJ2-3,ASSLQGGNTQY
-,TRBV28,TRBJ1-2,ASSLDAGSYT
-,TRBV15,TRBJ2-7,ATSIGGRSYEQY
TRBD1,TRBV2,TRBJ1-2,ASRTGGGNYGYT
TRBD1,TRBV27,TRBJ1-3,ASSLYGTGGNTIY
TRBD1,TRBV6-1,TRBJ2-1,ASRTGQGRENEQF
-,TRBV18,TRBJ2-3,ASSPPLQGRADTQY
-,TRBV5-1,TRBJ1-6,ASREGDYNSPLH
TRBD2,TRBV9,TRBJ2-1,ASSPGLAGREQF
TRBD2,TRBV5-5,TRBJ2-1,ASSLGLAAYNEQF
-,TRBV6-1,TRBJ2-7,ASRHGGEGLGEQY
-,TRBV15,TRBJ2-1,ATSSWPGRSYNEQF